This T cell receptor beta chain appears in the sequencing data of a study of siplizumab effects on memory and regulatory T cells. Clones were sequenced by immunoSEQ multiplex PCR, and TCRdb holds only the in-frame ones, with some missing. The table has just under 85,000 clones, around 90% seen once; the top ten hold 1.5%. The CDR3 consists of 15 residues. The germline gives CDR1 SGHKS, CDR2 YYEKEE (reference sequence). V was pared by 2 bases and J by 1 base, with 7 bases between. The chain uses TRBV5-5 and TRBJ1-6; D is uncertain. The receptor's source is a human donor in good health. Sequenced material: Tregs sorted from blood. This CDR3 is CASSLEGSYNSPLHF. The CDR3 coding sequence is TGTGCCAGCAGCTTAGAAGGTTCCTATAATTCACCCCTCCACTTT.